This T cell receptor beta chain was captured in a study of T cells in Graves' hyperthyroidism and ophthalmopathy. This clonotype was detected ten times or more. What was amplified from RNA transcripts were TCR beta CDR3 regions. Primed by the HTBI set, a first-round RT-PCR was run on the TCR CDR3. MiXCR, run by TCRdb on the multiplex PCR reads, gives a single entry per CDR3 protein. The sample includes around 540,000 distinct CDR3 sequences, about 15% of them seen just once. The clonotype originates from a woman aged 25 to 39 with Graves' ophthalmopathy. Input material: blood.

In nucleotides, the CDR3 is TGTGCCAGCAGTTTATGGGGAGGCGGCTACACCTTC. It translates to CASSLWGGGYTF. This sequence joins TRBV12-3 or TRBV12-4 and TRBJ1-2, with D hard to call. Trimming pared 2 bases from V and 8 bases from J, leaving 9 bases between. The CDR3 length is 12 residues.